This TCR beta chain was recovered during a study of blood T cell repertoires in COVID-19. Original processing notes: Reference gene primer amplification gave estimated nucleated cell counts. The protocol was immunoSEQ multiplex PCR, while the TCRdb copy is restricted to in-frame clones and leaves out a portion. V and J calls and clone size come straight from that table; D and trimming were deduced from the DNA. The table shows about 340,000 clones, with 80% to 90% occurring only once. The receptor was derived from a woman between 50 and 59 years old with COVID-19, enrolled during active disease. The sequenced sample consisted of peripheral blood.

The CDR3 nucleotides read TGTGCCAGCAGCCCTGTGTACTTCTATGGCTACACCTTC. The encoded protein is CASSPVYFYGYTF. V usage is TRBV12-3 or TRBV12-4 and J usage is TRBJ1-2, with D uncertain. This CDR3 contains 13 residues. V dropped 6 bases and J dropped 4 bases, with 12 bases sitting between them.